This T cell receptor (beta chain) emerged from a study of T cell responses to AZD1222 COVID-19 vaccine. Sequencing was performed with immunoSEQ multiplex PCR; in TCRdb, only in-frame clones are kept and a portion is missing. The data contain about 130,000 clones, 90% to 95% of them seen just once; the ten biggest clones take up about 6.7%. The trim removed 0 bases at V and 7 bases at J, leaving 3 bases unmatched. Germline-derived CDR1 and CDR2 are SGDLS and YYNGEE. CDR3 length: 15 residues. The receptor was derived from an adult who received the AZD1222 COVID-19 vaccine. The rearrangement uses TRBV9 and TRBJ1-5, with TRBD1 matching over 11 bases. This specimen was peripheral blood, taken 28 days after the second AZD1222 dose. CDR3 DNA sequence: TGTGCCAGCAGCGTAGCCGGGACAGGGGGACAGCCCCAGCATTTT. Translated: CASSVAGTGGQPQHF.